What follows are 19 T cell receptor beta chains derived from one specimen sequenced in a study of blood T cell repertoires in COVID-19 (dated by TCRdb to the early 2020s). Libraries were made using the immunoSEQ multiplex PCR assay. TCRdb mirrors the immuneACCESS table, restricted to in-frame sequences. Some clones are absent from its copies; in checked studies, under half trace to an unresolved V gene, and the reason for the others is unknown. Recorded for this sample are 250,000 or so clones; 70% to 90% of them occurred a single time. 4.1% of the sample comes from the top ten. Source material: PBMCs or T cells enriched from blood (not recorded which). These receptors originate from a woman aged 30 to 39 with acute COVID-19.

With respect to this clone: The same CDR3 arises from other DNA sequences in this sample as well. The V gene is TRBV28, the J gene TRBJ2-7; D unclear. The CDR3 is 12 residues long. Germline V gene lookup returns CDR1 MDHEN and CDR2 SYDVKM. V was pared by 3 bases and J by 3 bases, with 6 bases between. For the CDR3, the DNA is TGTGCCAGCAGTTTCAGAAACTACGAGCAGTACTTC. Amino acids: CASSFRNYEQYF.

This clone showed up just once. The V and J genes are TRBV5-1 and TRBJ2-7; D may be TRBD1 (5 bases). The CDR3 has 13 amino acids. Germline CDR1 reads SGHRS; CDR2 reads YFSETQ. Between the trimmed V and J ends, which lost 5 bases and 0 bases, there was a span of 9 bases. Here the CDR3 DNA reads TGCGCCAGCAGAAAAGACAGCTCCTACGAGCAGTACTTC. It yields the protein CASRKDSSYEQYF.

This clone was seen only once. V and J are TRBV29-1 and TRBJ1-2; D is undetermined. The V end was cut by 2 bases, the J end by 3 bases, with 13 bases between. There are 14 residues in the CDR3. The germline CDR1 and CDR2 sequences are SQVTM and ANQGSEA. The CDR3 region has the DNA TGCAGCGTTGAATTGACATCGGATGACTATGGCTACACCTTC. Translation gives CSVELTSDDYGYTF. Based on the CDR3 plus reference TRBV29-1 and TRBJ1-2, the full variable domain is SAVISQKPSRDICQRGTSLTIQCQVDSQVTMMFWYRQQPGQSLTLIATANQGSEATYESGFVIDKFPISRPNLTFSTLTVSNMSPEDSSIYLCSVELTSDDYGYTFGSGTRLTVV.

The chain uses TRBV27 and TRBJ2-3, with unresolved D. The CDR3 has 12 residues. Trimming shortened V by 6 bases and J by 6 bases, and 10 bases separated the two germline ends. Germline V gene lookup returns CDR1 MNHEY and CDR2 SMNVEV (reference sequence). The CDR3 sequence is CASSPLGDTQYF. Here the CDR3 DNA reads TGTGCCAGCAGCCCCTTGGGCGATACGCAGTATTTT.

This clone was counted only a few times. This chain connects TRBV2 to TRBJ1-1; TRBD1 is a possible D gene (6 bases). Trimming left V 6 bases short and J 4 bases short, with 27 bases between. Germline CDR1 and CDR2: SNHLY and FYNNEI. The length of the CDR3 is 18 residues. This CDR3 reads CASRKEDRAFEWGTEAFF. The CDR3 nucleotides read TGTGCCAGCAGGAAAGAGGACAGAGCTTTTGAATGGGGCACTGAAGCTTTCTTT.

The CDR3 bases are TGTGCCAGCAGCCCTATAAGGGACAGGATCGGACTAGGTGGTGAAGCTTTCTTT. This sequence encodes CASSPIRDRIGLGGEAFF. This chain joins TRBV7-2 and TRBJ1-1; TRBD1 agrees at 8 bases. With V trimmed by 5 bases and J by 7 bases, 21 bases remained unmatched. The germline CDR1 and CDR2 sequences are SGHTA and FQGNSA. This CDR3 is built from 18 residues.

The rearrangement uses TRBV9 and TRBJ1-1; D gene uncertain. This CDR3 spans 15 amino acids. Between the trimmed V and J ends, which lost 4 bases and 5 bases, there was a span of 18 bases. The germline V gene encodes CDR1 SGDLS and CDR2 YYNGEE. CDR3 in amino acids: CASSPLSAVLTEAFF. DNA of the CDR3: TGTGCCAGCAGCCCACTATCGGCAGTTCTTACTGAAGCTTTCTTT. The full variable domain, rest sourced from reference TRBV9 and TRBJ1-1, is DSGVTQTPKHLITATGQRVTLRCSPRSGDLSVYWYQQSLDQGLQFLIQYYNGEERAKGNILERFSAQQFPDLHSELNLSSLELGDSALYFCASSPLSAVLTEAFFGQGTRLTVV.

This CDR3 reads CASTFAGTGAYEQYF. CDR3 DNA sequence: TGTGCCAGCACCTTTGCTGGGACAGGGGCCTACGAGCAGTACTTC. V and J are TRBV27 and TRBJ2-7, with 10 positions matching TRBD1. Germline V gene sequence: CDR1 MNHEY, CDR2 SMNVEV (reference sequence). The CDR3 extends over 15 amino acids. With 7 bases clipped from V and 2 bases from J, the junction kept 8 bases outside the gene matches.

V and J are TRBV6-2 or TRBV6-3 and TRBJ2-1, with no clear D. V lost 2 bases and J lost 0, with 17 bases in between. This CDR3 spans 18 amino acids. Looked up from germline, CDR1 is MNHEY and CDR2 is SVGEGT. CDR3 nucleotide sequence: TGTGCCAGCAGTTACCCTCTGGTTCATTCTAGCTCCTACAATGAGCAGTTCTTC. Protein sequence: CASSYPLVHSSSYNEQFF.

The J gene is TRBJ2-7, the V gene TRBV12-3 or TRBV12-4; no clear D. Trimming took 5 bases from V and 7 from J, leaving 12 bases between them. CDR3 length: 12 residues. CDR3 region: CASSQPRGEQYF. Here the CDR3 DNA reads TGTGCCAGCAGTCAGCCTCGCGGTGAGCAGTACTTC.

This chain connects TRBV4-1 to TRBJ1-5; D might be TRBD1 (6 bases). The V end lost 1 base, the J end lost 2 bases, and 12 bases lay between the germline ends. CDR1 and CDR2 (germline): MGHRA, YSYEKL. The CDR3 has 16 amino acids. The chain's CDR3 is CASSQAGTMGNQPQHF. The CDR3 nucleotides are TGCGCCAGCAGCCAAGCCGGGACAATGGGCAATCAGCCCCAGCATTTT.

This chain joins TRBV28 and TRBJ2-5; 8 nucleotides align to TRBD2. J gave up 1 base and V 6 bases, and 7 bases lay outside the gene matches. The germline CDR1 and CDR2 sequences are MDHEN and SYDVKM. This CDR3 is 15 amino acids long. The CDR3 here is CASSEEGLGQETQYF. The CDR3 DNA sequence: TGTGCCAGCAGCGAGGAGGGACTAGGCCAAGAGACCCAGTACTTC. The whole variable domain, remainder taken from reference TRBV28 and TRBJ2-5, is DVKVTQSSRYLVKRTGEKVFLECVQDMDHENMFWYRQDPGLGLRLIYFSYDVKMKEKGDIPEGYSVSREKKERFSLILESASTNQTSMYLCASSEEGLGQETQYFGPGTRLLVL.

The genes are TRBV5-1 and TRBJ2-3, with TRBD1 matching over 7 bases. CDR1 and CDR2 (germline): SGHRS, YFSETQ. The CDR3 sequence is 14 residues long. J gave up 5 bases and V 0 bases, and 3 bases lay outside the gene matches. The CDR3 DNA reads TGCGCCAGCAGCTTGGCCCAGGGGGAAGATACGCAGTATTTT. Its protein product is CASSLAQGEDTQYF.

This clone was detected once. This chain uses TRBV5-1 with TRBJ2-1; D could derive from TRBD1 or TRBD2 (9 bases each). CDR3 length: 19 amino acids. V gave up 4 bases and J gave up 8 bases, with 31 bases separating them. Germline-derived CDR1 and CDR2 are SGHRS and YFSETQ. CDR3 region: CASSGSPGQGAGGWDEQFF. For the CDR3, the DNA is TGCGCCAGCAGCGGAAGCCCGGGACAGGGAGCGGGAGGTTGGGATGAGCAGTTCTTC.

The genes are TRBV5-1 and TRBJ2-7; D may be TRBD2 (6 bases). This CDR3 spans 14 amino acids. Trimming removed 0 bases from V and 1 base from J, with 8 bases in between. Germline V gene lookup returns CDR1 SGHRS and CDR2 YFSETQ. The CDR3 reads CASSLEAGSYEQYF. In DNA, the CDR3 is TGCGCCAGCAGCTTGGAGGCGGGATCCTACGAGCAGTACTTC.

This sequence joins TRBV2 and TRBJ2-3; 12 bases match TRBD2. Germline V gene data show CDR1 as SNHLY and CDR2 as FYNNEI. This CDR3 spans 16 amino acids. The V gene end was trimmed by 6 bases and the J gene end by 1 base; junction bases not matched to a gene: 5. CDR3: CASSVLAGGGTDTQYF. The CDR3 DNA reads TGTGCCAGCAGCGTACTAGCGGGAGGTGGCACAGATACGCAGTATTTT.

This rearrangement joins TRBV6-4 to TRBJ2-2, with 10 bases matching TRBD2. The CDR3 runs to 15 residues. V gave up 3 bases and J gave up 4 bases; unmatched junction bases: 2. Germline CDR1 and CDR2: MRHNA and SNTAGT. The CDR3 protein is CASSELAGTTGELFF. The CDR3 DNA reads as TGTGCCAGCAGTGAACTAGCGGGAACCACCGGGGAGCTGTTTTTT.

This sequence joins TRBV14 and TRBJ1-2, with D hard to call. The V gene's germline CDR1 is SGHDN and CDR2 FVKESK. The V end lost 9 bases, the J end lost 0 bases, and 11 bases lay between the germline ends. There are 13 residues in the CDR3. The CDR3 nucleotides read TGTGCCAGTTCCCTGTCAGCTAACTATGGCTACACCTTC. Protein product: CASSLSANYGYTF.

This sequence joins TRBV19 and TRBJ2-1, with 12 nucleotides matching TRBD2. The CDR3 covers 16 residues. V lost 5 bases, J lost 9 bases, and 11 bases stayed unmatched. Germline-derived CDR1 and CDR2 are LNHDA and SQIVND (reference sequence). The CDR3 coding sequence is TGTGCCAGTAGTCGCGAGAGGCTAGCGGGAGGGGCTGAGCAGTTCTTC. It yields the protein CASSRERLAGGAEQFF.